This is a list of T cell receptor beta chains from one sample in a study of blood T cells in healthy people across ages. TCRdb passed the 5' RACE reads through MiXCR, listing each CDR3 protein once. Here the sample spans around 1.5 million distinct CDR3 sequences, about 35% being singletons. Sequencing was carried out using blood. These TCRs come from a woman in her twenties or thirties in good health. CDR3s include the opening cysteine and the closing phenylalanine or tryptophan. The D gene is left open where the match is weak. Size is omitted from some rows. Given values are once, few, many or a class for expanded clones.

D gene	J gene	clone size	V gene	CDR3 DNA	CDR3 protein
NA	TRBJ2-3	NA	TRBV29-1	TGCAGCGTTGAAGGGGAAACAGATACGCAGTATTTT	CSVEGETDTQYF
TRBD1	TRBJ1-6	NA	TRBV5-1	TGCGCCAGCAGCCAACGGACAGGAGCGGATTCACCCCTCCACTTT	CASSQRTGADSPLHF
TRBD2	TRBJ2-1	NA	TRBV7-9	TGTGCCAGCAGCTCCCACCGACTAGCGGGGTTGTACAATGAGCAGTTCTTC	CASSSHRLAGLYNEQFF
TRBD1	TRBJ2-7	NA	TRBV30	TGTGCCTGGAATCTAGGGGGCCCCTACGAGCAGTACTTC	CAWNLGGPYEQYF
NA	TRBJ1-1	few	TRBV27	TGTGCCAGCAGTTTAATGGTAAGCACTGAAGCTTTCTTT	CASSLMVSTEAFF
NA	TRBJ2-7	many	TRBV10-3	TGTGCCATCAGTGGCTCTACGGGACAATCCTACGAGCAGTACTTC	CAISGSTGQSYEQYF
TRBD2	TRBJ2-5	NA	TRBV7-7	TGTGCCAGCAGCCCCCAAGTAGCGGGGCAGACCCAGTACTTC	CASSPQVAGQTQYF
TRBD1	TRBJ2-7	NA	TRBV7-9	TGTGCCAGCAGCTCGGACGGACAGGTCAATCCCGAGCAGTACTTC	CASSSDGQVNPEQYF
NA	TRBJ2-1	many	TRBV7-2	TGTGCCAGCGGCGGGGGCCCTAGGAATGAGCAGTTCTTC	CASGGGPRNEQFF
NA	TRBJ2-5	NA	TRBV20-1	TGCAGTGCTGGGTGGGGGTATTGGACTCCTCAAGAGACCCAGTACTTC	CSAGWGYWTPQETQYF
TRBD2	TRBJ2-7	NA	TRBV5-1	TGCGCCAGCAGCCCGGACGCGGGGGACGAGCAGTACTTC	CASSPDAGDEQYF
NA	TRBJ1-1	NA	TRBV7-3	TGTGCCAGCAGCTTAGCGAGGGTTTTTGGCACTGAAGCTTTCTTT	CASSLARVFGTEAFF
TRBD2	TRBJ2-3	NA	TRBV28	TGTGCCAGCAGTTTACCCCCCCACGCGGGAGGGACAGATACGCAGTATTTT	CASSLPPHAGGTDTQYF
TRBD2	TRBJ2-5	NA	TRBV9	TGTGCCAGCAACGTAGGGCTAGCGGCGTACCAAGAGACCCAGTACTTC	CASNVGLAAYQETQYF
TRBD2	TRBJ2-1	many	TRBV4-1	TGCGCCAGCAGGGGGGGACTAGACCATGAGCAGTTCTTC	CASRGGLDHEQFF
NA	TRBJ1-1	few	TRBV7-8	TGTGCCAGCAGCTTGGGTGGTTTTCGCGGCAGGATCCTAGACACTGAAGCTTTCTTT	CASSLGGFRGRILDTEAFF
TRBD2	TRBJ2-3	many	TRBV7-7	TGCGCCAGCAGCCAGGGACTAGCGGCAGATACGCAGTATTTT	CASSQGLAADTQYF
NA	TRBJ2-5	NA	TRBV2	TGTGCCAGCAGTGAAGATGGGGGATTCCAGTACTTC	CASSEDGGFQYF
TRBD1	TRBJ1-2	NA	TRBV29-1	TGCAGCGTTGAAGATCGGGGGCAGGGGGACTATGGCTACACCTTC	CSVEDRGQGDYGYTF
NA	TRBJ1-2	NA	TRBV7-9	TGTGCCAGCAGCTTAGTCCCCCACTACTATGGCTACACCTTC	CASSLVPHYYGYTF
TRBD2	TRBJ2-1	few	TRBV20-1	TGCAGTGCTAGTTATTTGGCGGGGGCCTACAATGAGCAGTTCTTC	CSASYLAGAYNEQFF
NA	TRBJ2-7	NA	TRBV2	TGTGCCAGCAGTGAGGACAGACCCTACGAGCAGTACTTC	CASSEDRPYEQYF
NA	TRBJ2-3	NA	TRBV12-3/TRBV12-4	TGTGCCAGCAGTTCGAGAGCGGATGCGCAGTATTTC	CASSSRADAQYF
NA	TRBJ1-2	NA	TRBV25-1	TGTGCCAGCAGTGATCGGGGAGGGGTGGAGGGCTACACCTTC	CASSDRGGVEGYTF
NA	TRBJ2-1	NA	TRBV11-2	TGTGCCAGCAGCTTACTGCGGGACTACAATGAGCAGTTCTTC	CASSLLRDYNEQFF
NA	TRBJ1-6	few	TRBV11-2	TGTGCCAGCAGCTCCCGTCCGGGGGGGCGGACGAGTATTCCGCCCTTCTATAATTCACCCCTCCACTTT	CASSSRPGGRTSIPPFYNSPLHF
NA	TRBJ2-7	few	TRBV7-2	TGTGCCAGCAGCTTAGTTCTTGGGAGCCGCTCCTACGAGCAGTACTTC	CASSLVLGSRSYEQYF
TRBD1	TRBJ2-1	NA	TRBV7-8	TGTGCCAGCAGCTTATCCCGGACAGGCAGATACAATGAGCAGTTCTTC	CASSLSRTGRYNEQFF
NA	TRBJ1-1	NA	TRBV6-2/TRBV6-3	TGTGCCAGCAGTTTAACCCGGGACCTTACCACTGAAGCTTTCTTT	CASSLTRDLTTEAFF
NA	TRBJ1-4	few	TRBV9	TGTGCCAGCAGCCAGGGCGGGATGGAAGAAAAACTGTTTTTT	CASSQGGMEEKLFF
NA	TRBJ2-1	few	TRBV6-4	TGTGCCAGCAGTGACACTGGCTACAATGAGCAGTTCTTC	CASSDTGYNEQFF
TRBD2	TRBJ2-1	NA	TRBV13	TGTGCCAGCAGCACCGGCGGACTAGCGGGGTTAAACTCCTACAATGAGCAGTTCTTC	CASSTGGLAGLNSYNEQFF
NA	TRBJ2-6	NA	TRBV27	TGTGCCAGCGGGATCTCTGGGGCCAACGTCCCGACTTTC	CASGISGANVPTF
TRBD2	TRBJ2-3	few	TRBV4-2	TGTGCCAGCAGCCAAGCAACTAGCGGGAGGTACAGCACAGATACGCAGTATTTT	CASSQATSGRYSTDTQYF
NA	TRBJ2-1	NA	TRBV6-2/TRBV6-3	TGTGCCAGCAGCCATTTGACCCCTGAGCAGTTCTTC	CASSHLTPEQFF
NA	TRBJ2-3	once	TRBV18	TGTGCCAGCTCACCAGCGGATAACACAGATACGCAGTATTTT	CASSPADNTDTQYF
NA	TRBJ1-5	few	TRBV24-1	TGTGCCACCGGCACAGGGCTTGGGAATCAGCCCCAGCATTTT	CATGTGLGNQPQHF
TRBD1	TRBJ1-2	few	TRBV5-1	TGCGCCAGCAGCCCCACCTCCGGGACAGGGGGTGGCTACACCTTC	CASSPTSGTGGGYTF
TRBD2	TRBJ2-1	NA	TRBV27	TGTGCCAGCTCCGGACTAGCGGTCGTCAATGAGCAGTTCTTC	CASSGLAVVNEQFF
TRBD1	TRBJ2-7	NA	TRBV9	TGTGCCAGCAGCCCTAAGGACAGGGAGGTCTACGAGCAGTACTTC	CASSPKDREVYEQYF
TRBD2	TRBJ2-7	NA	TRBV4-2	TGTGCCAGCAGTCCCTATAGCGGGAGGGTCCTTAACGAGCAGTACTTC	CASSPYSGRVLNEQYF
NA	TRBJ1-1	NA	TRBV7-9	TGTGCCAGCAGCTTAGTGGAAGGGGCAGCTGAAGCTTTCTTT	CASSLVEGAAEAFF
NA	TRBJ1-1	NA	TRBV2	TGTGCCAGCACCGAGGACGGCGCTGAAGCTTTCTTT	CASTEDGAEAFF
TRBD1	TRBJ2-7	NA	TRBV29-1	TGCAGCGTTGGGGACAGGGCGTTAAGCGAGCAGTACTTC	CSVGDRALSEQYF
TRBD1	TRBJ1-2	many	TRBV5-1	TGCGCCAGCAGCCCTGGGACAGAAAACTATGGCTACACCTTC	CASSPGTENYGYTF
TRBD2	TRBJ2-3	NA	TRBV20-1	TGCAGTGCAAATACTAGCGGGGGAAAGGGGGATACGCAGTATTTT	CSANTSGGKGDTQYF
NA	TRBJ2-7	few	TRBV30	TGTGCCTGGAGTGGCGGCAGCAAACGATCCTACGAGCAGTACTTC	CAWSGGSKRSYEQYF
NA	TRBJ1-1	NA	TRBV7-2	TGTGCCAGCAGCTTAGGGCCCTACGGGGGTCGCGCAGGGGACACTGAAGCTTTCTTT	CASSLGPYGGRAGDTEAFF
TRBD2	TRBJ2-5	NA	TRBV3-1	TGTGCCAGCAGCCCAGCGGGGAGGGAGACCCAGTACTTC	CASSPAGRETQYF
NA	TRBJ2-4	NA	TRBV6-1	TGTGCCAGCAGTGAAAGGGGAACCAACATTCAGTACTTC	CASSERGTNIQYF
TRBD2	TRBJ2-7	NA	TRBV12-3/TRBV12-4	TGTGCCAGCACGAGGAGCGGGGGGGTAACTTACGAGCAGTACTTC	CASTRSGGVTYEQYF
NA	TRBJ2-7	NA	TRBV6-1	TGTGCCAGCAGACTTAGGTTGGCGTCCTCCTACGAGCAGTACTTC	CASRLRLASSYEQYF
TRBD1	TRBJ1-6	NA	TRBV2	TGTGCCAGCCTGAAACAGGGGGTATATTCACCCCTCCACTTT	CASLKQGVYSPLHF
NA	TRBJ1-5	NA	TRBV10-3	TGTGCCATCAGTGAGGGAGGCGACGGTAGCAATCAGCCCCAGCATTTT	CAISEGGDGSNQPQHF
TRBD2	TRBJ2-5	NA	TRBV7-9	TGTGCCAGCAGCGCTGTAGCGGGGGGTTTCGAGACCCAGTACTTC	CASSAVAGGFETQYF
NA	TRBJ1-5	few	TRBV27	TGTGCCAGCAGTTCGTATGAGGGGAAAGGTGTCAATCAGCCCCAGCATTTT	CASSSYEGKGVNQPQHF
NA	TRBJ1-2	NA	TRBV3-1	TGTGCCAGCAGCCAAGAACCAGACGATGGCTACACCTTC	CASSQEPDDGYTF
TRBD2	TRBJ2-5	NA	TRBV5-1	TGCGCCAGCAGCTTGGTACTAGCGGGGGATCAAGAGACCCAGTACTTC	CASSLVLAGDQETQYF
TRBD2	TRBJ2-1	NA	TRBV7-9	TGTGCCAGCAGCTCCCCATTGGGGGAGGGGTACAATGAGCAGTTCTTC	CASSSPLGEGYNEQFF